This T cell receptor (beta chain) is from a study of cytomegalovirus exposure and HLA in healthy donors. Study context: Both the 120 or so validation repertoires and the 500 to 700 first-cohort repertoires used the same platform, as reported by a later analysis.

Study-level results: A list of roughly 180 TCR beta chains associated with cytomegalovirus was given. The classifier reportedly diagnosed cytomegalovirus status with high specificity and sensitivity. In vitro data verified a few CMV-associated chains as specific for CMV antigens.

Regarding this clone: Its antigen is unidentified.

Germline CDR1 is MNHEY and CDR2 is SVGAGI. V lost 6 bases and J lost 5; bases outside the gene matches: 5. The CDR3 runs to 14 residues. TCRdb's table, derived via immunoSEQ multiplex PCR, lists solely in-frame clones and lacks some. The sample lists some 240,000 clones; approximately 86% were seen once. The TCR originated in a woman in her twenties or thirties in good health and CMV-seropositive. Sequences were obtained from PBMCs. The chain carries TRBV6-5 and TRBJ2-2; TRBD1 matches at 8 bases. The CDR3 region is CASSQTGVTGELFF. CDR3 nucleotide sequence: TGTGCCAGCAGCCAGACAGGGGTAACCGGGGAGCTGTTTTTT.